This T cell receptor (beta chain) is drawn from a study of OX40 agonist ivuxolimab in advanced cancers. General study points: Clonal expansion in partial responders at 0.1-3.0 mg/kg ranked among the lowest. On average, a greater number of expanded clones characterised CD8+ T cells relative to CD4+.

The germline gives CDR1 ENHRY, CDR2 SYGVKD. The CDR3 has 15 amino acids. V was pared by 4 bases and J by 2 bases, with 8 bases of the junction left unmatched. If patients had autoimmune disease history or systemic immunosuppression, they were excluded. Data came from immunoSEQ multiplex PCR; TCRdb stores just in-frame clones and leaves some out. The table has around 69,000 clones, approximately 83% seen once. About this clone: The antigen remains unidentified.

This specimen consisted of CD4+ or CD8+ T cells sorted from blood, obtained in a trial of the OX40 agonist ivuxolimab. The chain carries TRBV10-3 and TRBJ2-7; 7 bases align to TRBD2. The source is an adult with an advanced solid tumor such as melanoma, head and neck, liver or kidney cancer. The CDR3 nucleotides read TGTGCCATCAGTGTTCGGCGGGAGCTCACCTACGAGCAGTACTTC. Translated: CAISVRRELTYEQYF.